These 25 T cell receptor beta chains were sequenced from one sample in a study of T cell responses to AZD1222 COVID-19 vaccine. The protocol was immunoSEQ multiplex PCR, while the TCRdb copy is restricted to in-frame clones and leaves out a portion. The sample has roughly 110,000 clones; roughly 88% are singletons. Sequenced material: peripheral blood, taken on day 0 of AZD1222 vaccination. Every receptor here comes from an adult in good health.

In its sample, this clone was seen once. J is TRBJ1-1 and V is TRBV27; weak D call: TRBD1 (5 bases). The CDR3 consists of 13 residues. Germline V gives CDR1 MNHEY, CDR2 SMNVEV (reference sequence). Between the trimmed V and J ends, which lost 6 bases and 6 bases, there was a span of 14 bases. The DNA for the CDR3 is TGTGCCAGCAGGGGTCGCAGGGACTCTGAAGCTTTCTTT. It encodes CASRGRRDSEAFF.

The count of this clone is one. The rearrangement links TRBV3-1 (or the pseudogene TRBV3-2) to TRBJ1-4; maybe TRBD1 (5 bases). The germline CDR1 and CDR2 sequences are LGHDT and YNNKEL (reference sequence). The CDR3 extends over 12 amino acids. V lost 4 bases, J lost 13 bases, and 13 bases lay in between. CDR3 nucleotides: TGTGCCAGCAGCCCCCCCCAGGGTGGACTGTTTTTT. Translating gives CASSPPQGGLFF.

The CDR3 loop reads CASSRRTATNTGELFF. The CDR3 coding sequence is TGTGCCAGCTCACGGCGGACCGCAACGAACACCGGGGAGCTGTTTTTT. V usage is TRBV18 and J usage is TRBJ2-2; no clear D gene. The CDR3 is made up of 16 amino acids. Trimming removed 4 bases from V and 0 bases from J, with 12 bases in between. The germline V gene encodes CDR1 KGHSH and CDR2 LQKENI.

This chain joins TRBV6-5 and TRBJ2-7; D gene unclear. The V end lost 1 base, the J end lost 2 bases, and 12 bases lay between the germline ends. The germline V gene has CDR1 MNHEY and CDR2 SVGAGI. The CDR3 totals 15 residues. The CDR3 DNA is TGTGCCAGCAGTTACTATCCAGGAGCCACCTACGAGCAGTACTTC. Residues: CASSYYPGATYEQYF.

This chain joins TRBV27 and TRBJ1-2; D gene unclear. Germline CDR1 is MNHEY and CDR2 is SMNVEV (reference sequence). V lost 5 bases and J 4 bases, leaving 17 bases between the germline ends. CDR3 length: 15 amino acids. The CDR3 DNA sequence: TGTGCCAGCAGTAGTTTCGGGGTTAACCCCTATGGCTACACCTTC. This encodes CASSSFGVNPYGYTF.

This clone was picked up one time. This chain links TRBV18 with TRBJ1-1; no clear D. Germline V CDR1 and CDR2: KGHSH, LQKENI. The V and J ends lost 0 bases and 3 bases respectively, with 11 bases between them. The CDR3 is 15 amino acids. CDR3 protein: CASSPPVQRDTEAFF. The CDR3 DNA reads TGTGCCAGCTCACCACCGGTCCAGCGAGACACTGAAGCTTTCTTT.

V is TRBV5-1 and J is TRBJ1-1; the D gene is possibly TRBD1 (5 bases). The V gene lost 3 bases and the J gene lost 3 bases, with 9 bases spanning the gap. Germline loops: CDR1 SGHRS, CDR2 YFSETQ. This CDR3 region has 13 residues. CDR3 DNA: TGCGCCAGCAGCTCCCAGGGTGACACTGAAGCTTTCTTT. Translating it yields CASSSQGDTEAFF.

The rearrangement links TRBV7-3 to TRBJ2-1; 8 nucleotides align to TRBD2. Germline CDR1 reads SGHTA; CDR2 reads FQGTGA. The CDR3 has 16 amino acids. Germline trimming cut 4 bases from V and 7 bases from J; bases unmatched to any gene: 12. CDR3 region: CASSSRTSGRGNEQFF. CDR3 in DNA: TGTGCCAGCAGCTCTAGAACTAGCGGTAGGGGAAATGAGCAGTTCTTC. The full variable domain, in which reference TRBV7-3 and TRBJ2-1 provide the parts outside the CDR3, is GAGVSQTPSNKVTEKGKYVELRCDPISGHTALYWYRQSLGQGPEFLIYFQGTGAADDSGLPNDRFFAVRPEGSVSTLKIQRTERGDSAVYLCASSSRTSGRGNEQFFGPGTRLTVL.

This rearrangement joins TRBV9 to TRBJ2-7, with D maybe TRBD1 (7 bases). V was shortened by 2 bases and J by 5 bases, with 17 bases between the two germline ends. CDR3 length equals 15 residues. Germline V lookup: CDR1 SGDLS, CDR2 YYNGEE. The CDR3: CASSVGLGGGDEQYF. The CDR3 DNA sequence: TGTGCCAGCAGCGTTGGTTTAGGGGGCGGGGACGAGCAGTACTTC.

This chain joins TRBV9 and TRBJ2-3; D might be TRBD2 (5 bases). This CDR3 contains 17 residues. V was shortened by 3 bases and J by 1 base, with 18 bases between the two germline ends. The germline CDR1 and CDR2 sequences are SGDLS and YYNGEE. The chain's CDR3 is CASSASSFSFGTDTQYF. The CDR3 nucleotides read TGTGCCAGCAGCGCCTCTAGCTTCTCGTTTGGCACAGATACGCAGTATTTT.

J is TRBJ2-3 and V is TRBV10-3, with D possibly being TRBD1 or TRBD2 (7 bases each). The V and J ends lost 7 bases and 3 bases respectively, with 17 bases between them. The germline V gene encodes CDR1 ENHRY and CDR2 SYGVKD. The CDR3 is 15 amino acids. The CDR3 DNA is TGTGCCATCAAAGCGGGGACAGAGGAAACAGATACGCAGTATTTT. It translates to CAIKAGTEETDTQYF.

The chain combines TRBV7-2 with TRBJ1-3, with TRBD1 matching over 7 bases. In germline, CDR1 is SGHTA, CDR2 FQGNSA. V gave up 3 bases and J gave up 0 bases; unmatched junction bases: 8. The CDR3 runs 17 residues. The CDR3 DNA is TGTGCCAGCAGCTTCGGAAGGACAGGTCACTCTGGAAACACCATATATTTT. Translated: CASSFGRTGHSGNTIYF.

The chain links TRBV5-4 to TRBJ2-1; 14 bases match TRBD2. V dropped 2 bases and J dropped 0; count of bases not matched to a gene: 7. The CDR3 has 19 residues. Germline V gene sequence: CDR1 SGHNT, CDR2 YYREEE (reference sequence). The CDR3 spells CASSLPEGLAGDSYNEQFF. The CDR3 coding sequence is TGTGCCAGCAGCTTACCTGAGGGACTAGCGGGAGACTCCTACAATGAGCAGTTCTTC.

This chain connects TRBV19 to TRBJ1-1; D is uncertain. This CDR3 spans 16 amino acids. Germline V gene data show CDR1 as LNHDA and CDR2 as SQIVND (reference sequence). V lost 7 bases and J 0 bases, leaving 18 bases between the germline ends. DNA for the CDR3: TGTGCCAGTACCGGTTTTGCTGGCACCATGAACACTGAAGCTTTCTTT. Its protein product is CASTGFAGTMNTEAFF.

The chain employs TRBV27 and TRBJ1-2, with unresolved D. The CDR3 spans 12 residues. From germline, CDR1 is MNHEY and CDR2 SMNVEV (reference sequence). V lost 5 bases and J 9 bases, leaving 13 bases between the germline ends. This CDR3 reads CASSGPELSYTF. The CDR3 nucleotides are TGTGCCAGCAGTGGACCCGAGTTGAGCTACACCTTC.

The chain carries TRBV7-3 and TRBJ1-1, with a weak D call TRBD1 (5 bases). Germline CDR1 reads SGHTA; CDR2 reads FQGTGA. Trimming left V 4 bases short and J 3 bases short, with 12 bases between. This CDR3 region has 14 residues. The CDR3 DNA follows: TGTGCCAGCAGCTCGACAGCGGGCGACACTGAAGCTTTCTTT. Its translation: CASSSTAGDTEAFF.

In its sample, this clone was seen once. V and J are TRBV6-5 and TRBJ1-3; 9 nucleotides line up with TRBD1. V lost 6 bases, J lost 4 bases, and 4 bases stayed unmatched. Germline values: CDR1 MNHEY, CDR2 SVGAGI. The CDR3 extends over 14 amino acids. The CDR3 region is CASSSGTGGNTIYF. DNA for the CDR3: TGTGCCAGCAGCTCCGGGACAGGGGGAAACACCATATATTTT.

The chain is built from TRBV7-6 and TRBJ1-5; TRBD1 matches at 9 bases. CDR1 and CDR2 from the germline V gene are SGHVS and FNYEAQ. Germline trimming cut 5 bases from V and 6 bases from J; bases unmatched to any gene: 14. This CDR3 spans 17 amino acids. The DNA for the CDR3 is TGTGCCAGCAGCCCGGGGACAGGGAGACGCCGCAGTCAGCCCCAGCATTTT. This gives the protein CASSPGTGRRRSQPQHF.

The DNA of the CDR3 is TGTGCCAGCAGCTTATGGACAGCTCCAGGAAACACCATATATTTT. Protein: CASSLWTAPGNTIYF. This chain links TRBV7-9 with TRBJ1-3; tentative D call: TRBD1 (6 bases). The V gene lost 2 bases and the J gene lost 4 bases, with 12 bases spanning the gap. This CDR3 is 15 amino acids long. Germline loops: CDR1 SEHNR, CDR2 FQNEAQ (reference sequence).

The V gene is TRBV10-3, the J gene TRBJ2-7, with 9 bases lining up with TRBD2. The germline V gene encodes CDR1 ENHRY and CDR2 SYGVKD. This CDR3 spans 15 amino acids. V dropped 5 bases and J dropped 4; count of bases not matched to a gene: 9. CDR3 residues: CAISSILAGEYEQYF. As DNA, the CDR3 is TGTGCCATCAGTTCAATTTTAGCGGGAGAATACGAGCAGTACTTC.

V is TRBV10-3 and J is TRBJ2-4; TRBD2 might be the D (7 bases). V lost 5 bases, J lost 5 bases, and 13 bases lay in between. Germline lookup yields CDR1 ENHRY and CDR2 SYGVKD. The CDR3 has 14 amino acids. The CDR3 is CAISLGGQENIQYF. CDR3 bases: TGTGCCATCAGTCTGGGGGGGCAGGAAAACATTCAGTACTTC.

The chain carries TRBV11-2 and TRBJ2-2; D is unclear. CDR3 size: 14 residues. With 7 bases removed from V and 0 bases from J, the gap between germline ends came to 9 bases. Germline assignment: CDR1 SGHAT and CDR2 FQNNGV. Written as DNA, the CDR3 is TGTGCCAGCAAGGCAGTCTCGAACACCGGGGAGCTGTTTTTT. Its protein product is CASKAVSNTGELFF.

The chain combines TRBV29-1 with TRBJ1-1; D gene unclear. The ends were cut back, 5 bases at V and 6 bases at J, with 4 bases in the middle. The CDR3 consists of 9 residues. Germline loops: CDR1 SQVTM, CDR2 ANQGSEA. The CDR3 nucleotides are TGCAGCGTTCAGCCTGAAGCTTTCTTT. Its translation is CSVQPEAFF.

The genes are TRBV28 and TRBJ1-1, with TRBD1 identical over 9 bases. The trim removed 6 bases at V and 8 bases at J, leaving 7 bases unmatched. There are 13 residues in the CDR3. The germline CDR1 and CDR2 sequences are MDHEN and SYDVKM. The CDR3 region has the DNA TGTGCCAGCAGCGCGCCGGGACAGGGAGAAGCTTTCTTT. It specifies CASSAPGQGEAFF.

V is TRBV3-1 (or the pseudogene TRBV3-2) and J is TRBJ1-3; D gene unclear. Germline lookup yields CDR1 LGHDT and CDR2 YNNKEL (reference sequence). The CDR3 length is 15 residues. The V and J ends lost 0 bases and 1 base respectively, with 7 bases between them. CDR3 loop: CASSQDRHSGNTIYF. For the CDR3, the DNA is TGTGCCAGCAGCCAAGATCGGCATTCTGGAAACACCATATATTTT.